This T cell receptor (beta chain) is drawn from a study of blood T cell repertoires in COVID-19. Using immunoSEQ multiplex PCR, the repertoire was profiled, and TCRdb retains in-frame clones only, with some absent. This sample carries over 150,000 clones, about 86% of them seen once, and the ten largest clones take around 0.88%. V was clipped by 1 base and J by 1 base, with 10 bases between them. Germline assignment: CDR1 SGHTA and CDR2 FQGNSA. This CDR3 is 15 amino acids long. The chain uses TRBV7-2 and TRBJ1-1; D perhaps matches TRBD1 (5 bases). This TCR came from a young woman who had recovered from COVID-19. The sequenced sample consisted of peripheral blood. CDR3 residues: CASSLERGGNTEAFF. CDR3 nucleotide sequence: TGTGCCAGCAGCTTAGAAAGGGGAGGGAACACTGAAGCTTTCTTT.